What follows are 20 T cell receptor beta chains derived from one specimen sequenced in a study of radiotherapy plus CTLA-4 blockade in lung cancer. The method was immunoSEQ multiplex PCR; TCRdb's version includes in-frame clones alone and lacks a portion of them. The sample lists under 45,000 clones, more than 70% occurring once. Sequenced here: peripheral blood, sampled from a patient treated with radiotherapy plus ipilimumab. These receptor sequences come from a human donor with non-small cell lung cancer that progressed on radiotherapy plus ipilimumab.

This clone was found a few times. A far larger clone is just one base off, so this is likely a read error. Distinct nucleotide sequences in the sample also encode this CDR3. CDR3 loop: CASSQDRRRGYTF. The CDR3 coding sequence is TGTGCCAGCAGCCAAGATAGGAGGCGCGGCTACACCTTC. The chain links TRBV14 to TRBJ1-2; no clear D gene. CDR3 length: 13 residues. Germline V CDR1 and CDR2: SGHDN, FVKESK. Trimming removed 0 bases at V and 8 bases at J, with 10 bases between.

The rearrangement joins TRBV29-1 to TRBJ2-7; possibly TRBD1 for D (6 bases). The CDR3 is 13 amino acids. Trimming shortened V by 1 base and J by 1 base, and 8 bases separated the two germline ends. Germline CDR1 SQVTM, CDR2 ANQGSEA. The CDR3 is CSVEARGSYEQYF. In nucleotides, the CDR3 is TGCAGCGTTGAAGCGAGGGGGTCCTACGAGCAGTACTTC.

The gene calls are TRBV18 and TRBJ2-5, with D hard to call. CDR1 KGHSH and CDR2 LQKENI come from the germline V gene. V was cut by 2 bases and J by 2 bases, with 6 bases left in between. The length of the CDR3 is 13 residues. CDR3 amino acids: CASSPGQQETQYF. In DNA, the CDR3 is TGTGCCAGCTCACCAGGGCAGCAAGAGACCCAGTACTTC.

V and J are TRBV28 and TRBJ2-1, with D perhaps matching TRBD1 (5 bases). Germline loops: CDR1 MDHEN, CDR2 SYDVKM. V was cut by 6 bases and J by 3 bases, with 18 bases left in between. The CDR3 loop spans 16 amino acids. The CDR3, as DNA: TGTGCCAGCAGCTCTTCTCAGGGCCGCTACTACAATGAGCAGTTCTTC. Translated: CASSSSQGRYYNEQFF. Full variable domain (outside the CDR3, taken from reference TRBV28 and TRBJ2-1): DVKVTQSSRYLVKRTGEKVFLECVQDMDHENMFWYRQDPGLGLRLIYFSYDVKMKEKGDIPEGYSVSREKKERFSLILESASTNQTSMYLCASSSSQGRYYNEQFFGPGTRLTVL.

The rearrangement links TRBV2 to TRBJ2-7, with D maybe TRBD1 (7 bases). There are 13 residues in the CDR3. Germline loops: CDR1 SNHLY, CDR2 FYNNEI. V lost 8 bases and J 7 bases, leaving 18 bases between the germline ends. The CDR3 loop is CASGAGGRMEQYF. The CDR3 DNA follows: TGTGCCAGCGGGGCAGGGGGGAGGATGGAGCAGTACTTC.

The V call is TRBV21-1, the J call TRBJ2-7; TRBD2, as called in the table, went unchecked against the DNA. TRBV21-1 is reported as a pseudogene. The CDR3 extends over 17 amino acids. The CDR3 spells CASSKSSGGVPSYEQYF. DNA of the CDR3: TGTGCCAGCAGCAAGTCTAGCGGGGGGGTACCCTCTTACGAGCAGTACTTC.

The CDR3 nucleotides are TGTGCCAGCAGTTTCTCGGGGGGCAATCAGCCCCAGCATTTT. Encoded protein: CASSFSGGNQPQHF. The V call is TRBV27, the J call TRBJ1-5; perhaps TRBD1 as D (5 bases). This CDR3 contains 14 residues. The germline CDR1 and CDR2 sequences are MNHEY and SMNVEV (reference sequence). Trimming removed 3 bases from V and 2 bases from J, with 8 bases in between.

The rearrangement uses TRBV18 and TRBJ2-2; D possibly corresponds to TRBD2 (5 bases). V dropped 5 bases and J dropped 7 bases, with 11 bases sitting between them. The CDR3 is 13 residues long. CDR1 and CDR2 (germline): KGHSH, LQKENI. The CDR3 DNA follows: TGTGCCAGCTCATCTACTAGTTACGGGGAGCTGTTTTTT. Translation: CASSSTSYGELFF.

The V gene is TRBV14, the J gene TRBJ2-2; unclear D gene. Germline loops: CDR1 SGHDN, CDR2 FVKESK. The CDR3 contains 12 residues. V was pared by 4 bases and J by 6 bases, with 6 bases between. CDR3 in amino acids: CASSRSPGELFF. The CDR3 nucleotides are TGTGCCAGCAGCCGTAGCCCCGGGGAGCTGTTTTTT.

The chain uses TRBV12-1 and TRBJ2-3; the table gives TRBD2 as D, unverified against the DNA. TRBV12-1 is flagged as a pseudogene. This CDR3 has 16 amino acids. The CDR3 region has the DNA TGTGCCAGCAGCTTAGGACTAGCGGGGGAACCAGATACGCAGTATTTT. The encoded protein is CASSLGLAGEPDTQYF.

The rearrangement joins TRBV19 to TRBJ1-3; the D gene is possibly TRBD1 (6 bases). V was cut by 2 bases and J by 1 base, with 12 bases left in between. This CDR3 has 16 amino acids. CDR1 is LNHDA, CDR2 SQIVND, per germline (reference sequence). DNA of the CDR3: TGTGCCAGTAGTATACCGACAGGACCTTCTGGAAACACCATATATTTT. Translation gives CASSIPTGPSGNTIYF.

The CDR3 DNA follows: TGTGCCAGCTCGCCCGGGACATTCGATGAAAAACTGTTTTTT. Protein product: CASSPGTFDEKLFF. The rearrangement joins TRBV18 to TRBJ1-4; D is possibly TRBD1 (6 bases). Deletions cut 6 bases from V and 6 bases from J, with 14 bases between. From germline, CDR1 is KGHSH and CDR2 LQKENI. This CDR3 is built from 14 residues.

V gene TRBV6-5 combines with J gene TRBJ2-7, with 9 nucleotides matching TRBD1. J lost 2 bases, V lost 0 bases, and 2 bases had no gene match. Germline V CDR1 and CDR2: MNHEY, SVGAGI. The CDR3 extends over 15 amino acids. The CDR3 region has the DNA TGTGCCAGCAGTTACTCGAGACAGGGGGCCTACGAGCAGTACTTC. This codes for CASSYSRQGAYEQYF.

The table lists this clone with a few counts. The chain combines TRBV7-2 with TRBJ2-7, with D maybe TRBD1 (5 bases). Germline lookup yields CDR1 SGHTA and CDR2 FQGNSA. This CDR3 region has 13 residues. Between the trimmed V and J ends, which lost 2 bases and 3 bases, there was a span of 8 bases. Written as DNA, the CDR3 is TGTGCCAGCAGCTTAACAGGCTACTACGAGCAGTACTTC. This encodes CASSLTGYYEQYF.

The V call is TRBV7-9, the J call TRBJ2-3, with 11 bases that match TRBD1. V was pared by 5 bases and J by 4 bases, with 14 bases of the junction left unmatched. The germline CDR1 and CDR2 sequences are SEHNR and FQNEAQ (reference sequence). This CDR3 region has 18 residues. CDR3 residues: CASSRTGGSISFADTQYF. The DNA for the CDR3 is TGTGCCAGCAGCCGGACAGGGGGCTCCATTAGTTTCGCAGATACGCAGTATTTT.

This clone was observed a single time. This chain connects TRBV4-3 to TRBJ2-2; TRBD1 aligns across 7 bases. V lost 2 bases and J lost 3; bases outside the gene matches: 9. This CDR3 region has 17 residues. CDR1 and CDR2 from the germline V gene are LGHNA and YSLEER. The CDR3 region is CASSQIRWDRDTGELFF. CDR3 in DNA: TGCGCCAGCAGCCAAATTCGGTGGGACAGAGACACCGGGGAGCTGTTTTTT.

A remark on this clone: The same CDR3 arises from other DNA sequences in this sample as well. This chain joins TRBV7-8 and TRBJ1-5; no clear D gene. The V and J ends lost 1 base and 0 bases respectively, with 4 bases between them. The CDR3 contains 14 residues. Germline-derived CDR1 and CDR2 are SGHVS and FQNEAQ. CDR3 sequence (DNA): TGTGCCAGCAGCTTAGTGGCTAGCAATCAGCCCCAGCATTTT. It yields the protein CASSLVASNQPQHF.

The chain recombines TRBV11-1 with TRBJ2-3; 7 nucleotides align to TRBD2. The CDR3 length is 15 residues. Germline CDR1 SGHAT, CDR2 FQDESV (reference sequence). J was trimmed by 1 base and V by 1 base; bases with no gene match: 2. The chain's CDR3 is CASSLDAGGTDTQYF. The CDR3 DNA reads TGTGCCAGCAGCTTAGACGCGGGGGGCACAGATACGCAGTATTTT.

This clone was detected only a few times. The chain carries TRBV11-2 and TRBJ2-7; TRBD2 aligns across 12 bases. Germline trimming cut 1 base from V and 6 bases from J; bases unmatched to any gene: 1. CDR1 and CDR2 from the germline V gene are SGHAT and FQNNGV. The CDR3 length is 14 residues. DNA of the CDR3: TGTGCCAGCAGCTTAGCTAGCGGGGGGGCCGAGCAGTACTTC. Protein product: CASSLASGGAEQYF.

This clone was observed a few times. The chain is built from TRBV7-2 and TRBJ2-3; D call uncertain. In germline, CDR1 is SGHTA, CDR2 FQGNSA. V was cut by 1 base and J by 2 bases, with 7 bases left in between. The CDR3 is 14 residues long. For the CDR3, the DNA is TGTGCCAGCAGCTTAGTCGGTACCACAGATACGCAGTATTTT. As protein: CASSLVGTTDTQYF.